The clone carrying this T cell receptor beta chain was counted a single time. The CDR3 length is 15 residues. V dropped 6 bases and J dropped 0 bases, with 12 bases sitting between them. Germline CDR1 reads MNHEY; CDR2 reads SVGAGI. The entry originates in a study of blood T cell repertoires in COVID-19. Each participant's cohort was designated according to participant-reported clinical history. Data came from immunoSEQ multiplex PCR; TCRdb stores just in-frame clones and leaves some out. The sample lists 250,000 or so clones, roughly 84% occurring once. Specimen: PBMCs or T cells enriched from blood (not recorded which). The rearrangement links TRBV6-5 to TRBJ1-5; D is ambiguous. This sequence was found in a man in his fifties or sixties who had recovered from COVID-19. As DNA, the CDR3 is TGTGCCAGCAGCCAGTCCGGCGGTAGCAATCAGCCCCAGCATTTT. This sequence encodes CASSQSGGSNQPQHF.